These 9 T cell receptor beta chains came from one sample sequenced in a study of CD8 T cells in Susac syndrome. Reverse transcription of about 0.5 to 1 ug RNA was performed with random hexamers. TCRdb reprocessed the immunoSEQ multiplex PCR reads with MiXCR, giving one entry per CDR3 protein. The table lists 150,000 to 190,000 distinct CDR3 sequences, 85% to 95% of them singletons, with 0.16% in the top ten. Sequenced: CD4+ T cells from PBMCs. The receptors were gathered from a human donor with Susac syndrome.

The chain carries TRBV11-1 and TRBJ2-5, with TRBD1 matching 7 bases. Trimming removed 5 bases from V and 7 bases from J; junction bases left unmatched: 10. The CDR3 covers 14 residues. Germline CDR1 reads SGHAT; CDR2 reads FQDESV (reference sequence). The CDR3 nucleotides read TGTGCCAGCAGCATCGACCGCCGGGACAGGACCCAGTACTTC. Amino acids: CASSIDRRDRTQYF.

The chain has TRBV12-3 or TRBV12-4 and TRBJ1-5, with D unclear. The length of the CDR3 is 11 residues. Between the trimmed V and J ends, which lost 2 bases and 7 bases, there was a span of 3 bases. The CDR3 DNA is TGTGCCAGCAGTTTATACCAGCCCCAGCATTTT. Its translation: CASSLYQPQHF.

V is TRBV11-2 and J is TRBJ2-1; D may be TRBD2 (7 bases). V gave up 7 bases and J gave up 9 bases, with 16 bases separating them. This CDR3 is 13 amino acids long. The germline CDR1 and CDR2 sequences are SGHAT and FQNNGV. The CDR3 spells CASILSGGTEQFF. Written as DNA, the CDR3 is TGTGCCAGCATCCTATCGGGGGGCACTGAGCAGTTCTTC.

The sample holds one count of this clonotype. The rearrangement links TRBV12-3 or TRBV12-4 to TRBJ2-7; tentative D call: TRBD2 (6 bases). This CDR3 has 12 amino acids. V was trimmed by 2 bases and J by 5 bases, leaving 7 bases between them. CDR3 region: CASSLRGNEQYF. CDR3 bases: TGTGCCAGCAGTTTACGGGGGAACGAGCAGTACTTC.

The J gene is TRBJ1-5, the V gene TRBV19; possible D gene TRBD1, 5 bases. The CDR3 contains 13 residues. CDR1 is LNHDA, CDR2 SQIVND, per germline (reference sequence). V dropped 8 bases and J dropped 0 bases, with 8 bases sitting between them. CDR3 in DNA: TGTGCCAGTGGAACAGGTAGCAATCAGCCCCAGCATTTT. Translating it yields CASGTGSNQPQHF.

This sequence joins TRBV27 and TRBJ2-7; unclear D gene. The V gene lost 6 bases and the J gene lost 6 bases, with 12 bases spanning the gap. The CDR3 is made up of 12 amino acids. Germline V gene lookup returns CDR1 MNHEY and CDR2 SMNVEV (reference sequence). This CDR3 reads CASSQMAGEQYF. CDR3 nucleotide sequence: TGTGCCAGCAGCCAGATGGCCGGCGAGCAGTACTTC.

This clonotype was seen once. This chain uses TRBV20-1 with TRBJ2-3, with a tentative D call TRBD1 (6 bases). There are 16 residues in the CDR3. Germline V lookup: CDR1 DFQATT, CDR2 SNEGSKA (reference sequence). The V end lost 4 bases, the J end lost 6 bases, and 23 bases lay between the germline ends. The CDR3 here is CSATDRGGAVEDTQYF. In DNA form, the CDR3 reads TGCAGTGCTACCGACCGAGGGGGAGCCGTGGAGGATACGCAGTATTTT.

The chain combines TRBV7-2 with TRBJ2-7; TRBD1 might be the D (6 bases). There are 12 residues in the CDR3. Germline values: CDR1 SGHTA, CDR2 FQGNSA. V lost 3 bases, J lost 6 bases, and 9 bases lay in between. DNA for the CDR3: TGTGCCAGCAGCTTCTCCAGGGGCGAGCAGTACTTC. It yields the protein CASSFSRGEQYF.

The rearrangement links TRBV24-1 to TRBJ2-1, with D unclear. CDR3 length: 14 amino acids. Trimming stripped 7 bases from V and 6 bases from J, with 15 bases between. CDR1 and CDR2 (germline): KGHDR, SFDVKD. The CDR3 sequence is CATSSGRLLNEQFF. The CDR3 DNA reads as TGTGCCACCAGCAGTGGAAGGCTTCTCAATGAGCAGTTCTTC.